A single sample is the source of the 13 T cell receptor beta chains below, sequenced in a study of cytomegalovirus exposure and HLA in healthy donors. The PCR ran on 60 Vbeta and 13 Jbeta primers. The assay was immunoSEQ multiplex PCR, and TCRdb's table has in-frame clones only and misses some. The table lists approximately 120,000 clones, roughly 10% of them singletons. Sequences were obtained from PBMCs. The source of these receptors is a woman under 30 in good health and CMV-seropositive.

The table lists this clone with a few counts. The chain joins TRBV6-5 to TRBJ2-4, with D tentatively TRBD1 (6 bases). Germline V gene data show CDR1 as MNHEY and CDR2 as SVGAGI. CDR3 length: 15 residues. V dropped 2 bases and J dropped 2 bases, with 10 bases sitting between them. The CDR3 DNA sequence: TGTGCCAGCAGTTACGGGTGGGGGCCCAAAAACATTCAGTACTTC. Protein product: CASSYGWGPKNIQYF.

The CDR3 coding sequence is TGTGCCAGCAGGCCGGCTGGGGCCAACGTCCTGACTTTC. Translation: CASRPAGANVLTF. The rearrangement links TRBV11-1 to TRBJ2-6, with D uncertain. Per the germline V gene, CDR1 is SGHAT and CDR2 is FQDESV (reference sequence). This CDR3 contains 13 residues. V dropped 6 bases and J dropped 2 bases, with 5 bases sitting between them.

This clone was detected only a few times. V and J are TRBV7-9 and TRBJ1-1; 10 bases match TRBD1. Unmatched junction bases numbered 7, after V lost 3 bases and J lost 6 bases. The CDR3 has 15 residues. Germline V gene lookup returns CDR1 SEHNR and CDR2 FQNEAQ (reference sequence). CDR3 DNA: TGTGCCAGCAGCTTGGGGGGGACAGGGGCCTCTGAAGCTTTCTTT. Translated, it gives CASSLGGTGASEAFF.

In regard to this clone: At the DNA level, this CDR3 is encoded by other sequences in the same sample as well. This chain links TRBV28 with TRBJ1-4; 7 bases are shared with TRBD1. Germline-derived CDR1 and CDR2 are MDHEN and SYDVKM. V dropped 9 bases and J dropped 1; count of bases not matched to a gene: 5. This CDR3 spans 14 amino acids. This CDR3 is CASTRQGTNEKLFF. The CDR3 nucleotides read TGTGCCAGTACCCGACAGGGAACTAATGAAAAACTGTTTTTT.

The CDR3 sequence: CASSLISSAGELFF. Here the CDR3 DNA reads TGCGCCAGCAGCTTGATTTCTTCTGCCGGGGAGCTGTTTTTT. The V gene is TRBV5-1, the J gene TRBJ2-2, with D unresolved. Germline-derived CDR1 and CDR2 are SGHRS and YFSETQ. V shed 1 base and J shed 6 bases, with 10 bases lying between them. The CDR3 sequence is 14 residues long.

This clone was counted only a few times. The CDR3 nucleotides read TGTGCCAGCAGTGAACAAGCAGCACAGGGTAACGCTGAAGCTTTCTTT. Amino acids: CASSEQAAQGNAEAFF. The V call is TRBV25-1, the J call TRBJ1-1; possibly TRBD1 for D (6 bases). Looked up from germline, CDR1 is MGHDK and CDR2 is SYGVNS. V lost 2 bases, J lost 6 bases, and 19 bases lay in between. The CDR3 is made up of 16 amino acids.

This clone was seen a handful of times. J is TRBJ2-7 and V is TRBV6-1, with D perhaps matching TRBD2 (5 bases). The length of the CDR3 is 13 residues. V dropped 4 bases and J dropped 0 bases, with 7 bases sitting between them. Germline V CDR1 and CDR2: MNHNS, SASEGT. This CDR3 is CASSVDYSYEQYF. Here the CDR3 DNA reads TGTGCCAGCAGTGTTGACTACTCCTACGAGCAGTACTTC.

The chain employs TRBV7-9 and TRBJ2-1; 9 positions match TRBD2. In germline, CDR1 is SEHNR, CDR2 FQNEAQ (reference sequence). The CDR3 extends over 14 amino acids. V shed 0 bases, J shed 12 bases, and the junction held 6 bases outside the gene matches. Here the CDR3 reads CASSLAGLAGAQFF. CDR3 nucleotides: TGTGCCAGCAGCTTAGCGGGGTTAGCGGGAGCGCAGTTCTTC.

V is TRBV7-3 and J is TRBJ2-2; TRBD1 is a possible D gene (6 bases). Trimming removed 2 bases at V and 4 bases at J, with 11 bases between. The CDR3 sequence is 15 residues long. Per the germline V gene, CDR1 is SGHTA and CDR2 is FQGTGA. The CDR3 loop reads CASSLAPGATGELFF. The CDR3 DNA reads TGTGCCAGCAGCTTAGCTCCAGGGGCCACCGGGGAGCTGTTTTTT.

The rearrangement uses TRBV28 and TRBJ2-5; tentative D call: TRBD2 (6 bases). Germline values: CDR1 MDHEN, CDR2 SYDVKM. This CDR3 spans 16 amino acids. The V end was cut by 4 bases, the J end by 5 bases, with 20 bases between. The DNA of the CDR3 is TGTGCCAGCAGTTCCACGGGGGACTCCCGCCGGGAGACCCAGTACTTC. It yields the protein CASSSTGDSRRETQYF.

This clone turned up a few times. The chain is built from TRBV7-3 and TRBJ1-1; possible D gene TRBD1, 5 bases. This CDR3 is 13 amino acids long. Per germline, CDR1 SGHTA and CDR2 FQGTGA. The ends were cut back, 5 bases at V and 6 bases at J, with 13 bases in the middle. CDR3 in amino acids: CASSPSGGAEAFF. In DNA, the CDR3 is TGTGCCAGCAGCCCGTCCGGGGGGGCTGAAGCTTTCTTT.

This clone was recorded a few times. The chain recombines TRBV7-9 with TRBJ2-1, with a weak D call TRBD2 (6 bases). The germline gives CDR1 SEHNR, CDR2 FQNEAQ (reference sequence). V was clipped by 4 bases and J by 8 bases, with 15 bases between them. The CDR3 has 14 amino acids. CDR3 in amino acids: CASSWSGRSDEQFF. In DNA, the CDR3 is TGTGCCAGCAGCTGGAGTGGGAGGAGCGATGAGCAGTTCTTC.

Only a few counts were recorded for this clone. The chain employs TRBV5-1 and TRBJ2-5; no reliable D call. Germline lookup yields CDR1 SGHRS and CDR2 YFSETQ. The CDR3 runs 15 residues. Trimming cost V 3 bases and J 5 bases, with 17 bases left between them. The CDR3 here is CASSSGGSGWETQYF. The CDR3 bases are TGCGCCAGCAGCTCGGGTGGGTCGGGTTGGGAGACCCAGTACTTC.